This T cell receptor beta chain was observed in a study of T cells in localized non-small cell lung cancer. Method: immunoSEQ multiplex PCR; TCRdb's copy keeps in-frame clones and lacks some. The table records about 28,000 clones, roughly 90% of them present only once. The study, taken as a whole, reports: Longer overall survival was seen with higher T cell density measured in blood.

Looked up from germline, CDR1 is SNHLY and CDR2 is FYNNEI. J gave up 4 bases and V 5 bases, and 8 bases lay outside the gene matches. The CDR3 sequence is 15 residues long. On this clone itself: What it recognizes is unknown.

Specimen: peripheral blood mononuclear cells, collected before any cancer treatment. This receptor was obtained from a woman between 35 and 70 years old with stage III lung adenocarcinoma. The chain employs TRBV2 and TRBJ2-3; 8 bases align to TRBD2. The CDR3 sequence is CASSLSGGKSDTQYF. DNA for the CDR3: TGTGCCAGCAGTCTTTCGGGGGGGAAATCAGATACGCAGTATTTT.